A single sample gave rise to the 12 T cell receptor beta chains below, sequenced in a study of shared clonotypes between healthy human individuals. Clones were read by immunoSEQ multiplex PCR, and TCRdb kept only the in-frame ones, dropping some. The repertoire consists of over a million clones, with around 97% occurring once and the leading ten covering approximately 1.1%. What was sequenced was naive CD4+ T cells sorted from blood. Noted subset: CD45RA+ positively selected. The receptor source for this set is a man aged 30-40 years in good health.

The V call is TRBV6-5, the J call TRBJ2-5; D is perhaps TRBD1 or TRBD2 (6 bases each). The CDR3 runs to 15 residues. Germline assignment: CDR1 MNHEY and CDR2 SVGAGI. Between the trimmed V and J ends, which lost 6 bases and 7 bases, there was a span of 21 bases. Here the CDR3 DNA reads TGTGCCAGCAGCCGCTCCCCGGTGGAGGGGGGGACCCAGTACTTC. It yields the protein CASSRSPVEGGTQYF.

CDR3 bases: TGTGCCAGCAGTTTCATTAACTCACCCAATGAGCAGTTCTTC. Amino acid sequence: CASSFINSPNEQFF. The V call is TRBV28, the J call TRBJ2-1; D not resolved. V lost 3 bases, J lost 6 bases, and 12 bases lay in between. The CDR3 runs to 14 residues. Per germline, CDR1 MDHEN and CDR2 SYDVKM. The whole variable domain, remainder taken from reference TRBV28 and TRBJ2-1, is DVKVTQSSRYLVKRTGEKVFLECVQDMDHENMFWYRQDPGLGLRLIYFSYDVKMKEKGDIPEGYSVSREKKERFSLILESASTNQTSMYLCASSFINSPNEQFFGPGTRLTVL.

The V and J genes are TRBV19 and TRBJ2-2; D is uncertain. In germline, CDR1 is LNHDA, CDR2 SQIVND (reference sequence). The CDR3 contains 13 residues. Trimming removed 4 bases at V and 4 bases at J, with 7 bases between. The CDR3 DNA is TGTGCCAGTAGTACAGTAGGCACCGGGGAGCTGTTTTTT. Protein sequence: CASSTVGTGELFF.

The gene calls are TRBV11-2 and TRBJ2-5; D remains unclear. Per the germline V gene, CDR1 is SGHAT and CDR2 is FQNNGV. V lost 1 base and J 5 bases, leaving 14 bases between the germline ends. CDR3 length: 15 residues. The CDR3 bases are TGTGCCAGCAGCTTAGGGGTCCTTCGGTTGGAGACCCAGTACTTC. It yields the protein CASSLGVLRLETQYF.

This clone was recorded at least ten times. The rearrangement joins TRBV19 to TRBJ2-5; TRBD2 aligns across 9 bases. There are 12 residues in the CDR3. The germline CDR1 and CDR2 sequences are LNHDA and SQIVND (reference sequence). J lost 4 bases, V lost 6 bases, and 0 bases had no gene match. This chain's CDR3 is CASRLAGETQYF. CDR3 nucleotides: TGTGCCAGTAGACTAGCGGGAGAGACCCAGTACTTC.

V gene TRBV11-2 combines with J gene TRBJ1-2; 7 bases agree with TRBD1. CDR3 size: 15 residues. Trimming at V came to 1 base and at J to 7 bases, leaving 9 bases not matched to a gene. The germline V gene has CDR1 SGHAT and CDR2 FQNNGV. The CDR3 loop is CASSLVFRGRGGYTF. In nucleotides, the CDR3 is TGTGCCAGCAGCTTAGTATTTAGGGGGCGAGGTGGCTACACCTTC.

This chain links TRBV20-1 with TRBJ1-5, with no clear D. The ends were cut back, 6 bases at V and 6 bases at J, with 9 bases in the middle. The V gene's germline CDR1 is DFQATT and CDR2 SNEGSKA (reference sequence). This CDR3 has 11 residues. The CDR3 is CSALSSQPQHF. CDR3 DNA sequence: TGCAGTGCACTTTCCAGTCAGCCCCAGCATTTT.

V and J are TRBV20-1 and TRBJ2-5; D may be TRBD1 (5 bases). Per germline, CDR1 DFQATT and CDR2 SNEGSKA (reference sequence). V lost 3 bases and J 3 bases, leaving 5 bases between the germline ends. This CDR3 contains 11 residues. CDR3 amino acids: CSARTEETQYF. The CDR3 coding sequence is TGCAGTGCTAGGACAGAAGAGACCCAGTACTTC.

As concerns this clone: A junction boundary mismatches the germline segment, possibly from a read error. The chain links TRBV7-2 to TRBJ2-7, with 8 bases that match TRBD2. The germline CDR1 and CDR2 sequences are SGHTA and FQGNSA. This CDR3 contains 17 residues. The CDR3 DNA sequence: TGTGCCAGCAGCTTAGCGCTCCTCGGGAGGGCCTCCAACGAGCAGTACTTC. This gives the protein CASSLALLGRASNEQYF.

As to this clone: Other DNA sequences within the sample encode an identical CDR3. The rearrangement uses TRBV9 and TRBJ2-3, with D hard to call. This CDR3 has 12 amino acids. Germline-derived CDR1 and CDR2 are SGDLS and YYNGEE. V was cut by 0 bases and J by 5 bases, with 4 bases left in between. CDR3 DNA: TGTGCCAGCAGCGTAGCTTTAGATACGCAGTATTTT. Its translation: CASSVALDTQYF.

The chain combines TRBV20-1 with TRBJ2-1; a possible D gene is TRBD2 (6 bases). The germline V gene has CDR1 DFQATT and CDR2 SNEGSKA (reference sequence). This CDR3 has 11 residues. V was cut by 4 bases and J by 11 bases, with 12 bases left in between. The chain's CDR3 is CSAKTGTQQFF. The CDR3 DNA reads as TGCAGTGCTAAAACCGGGACTCAGCAGTTCTTC.

The CDR3 nucleotides read TGTGCCAGCAGGATTCTACAGAGCCTTAATGAAAAACTGTTTTTT. Residues: CASRILQSLNEKLFF. The V call is TRBV2, the J call TRBJ1-4; unclear D gene. This CDR3 has 15 amino acids. V was cut by 6 bases and J by 4 bases, with 15 bases left in between. The germline V gene encodes CDR1 SNHLY and CDR2 FYNNEI.